This passage covers 17 T cell receptor beta chains from one sample sequenced in a study of blood T cell repertoires in COVID-19. This table comes from immunoSEQ multiplex PCR, and its TCRdb copy is limited to in-frame clones, with some not included. This table has approximately 230,000 clones, roughly four fifths appearing once. Sequenced: peripheral blood. The receptors come from a man older than 75 with acute or convalescent COVID-19.

This chain joins TRBV5-1 and TRBJ2-1, with a weak D call TRBD1 (6 bases). CDR1 and CDR2 from the germline V gene are SGHRS and YFSETQ. This CDR3 contains 14 residues. Between the trimmed V and J ends, which lost 0 bases and 6 bases, there was a span of 10 bases. CDR3 amino acids: CASSLEAGANEQFF. The DNA for the CDR3 is TGCGCCAGCAGCTTGGAGGCAGGGGCCAATGAGCAGTTCTTC.

The J gene is TRBJ2-2, the V gene TRBV12-3 or TRBV12-4; 7 bases are a match to TRBD2. The CDR3 totals 13 residues. V lost 8 bases, J lost 5 bases, and 5 bases stayed unmatched. CDR3 residues: CASGAGYTGELFF. The DNA for the CDR3 is TGTGCCAGCGGAGCGGGATATACCGGGGAGCTGTTTTTT.

This CDR3 is CASTSIGTSGNTIYF. The DNA of the CDR3 is TGTGCCAGCACCTCCATCGGGACATCTGGAAACACCATATATTTT. This chain links TRBV6-5 with TRBJ1-3; D perhaps matches TRBD1 (6 bases). The CDR3 spans 15 residues. The V end lost 7 bases, the J end lost 1 base, and 14 bases lay between the germline ends. Germline-derived CDR1 and CDR2 are MNHEY and SVGAGI.

This chain links TRBV5-6 with TRBJ2-1; D is perhaps TRBD2 (7 bases). This CDR3 has 16 residues. The V end lost 4 bases, the J end lost 4 bases, and 18 bases lay between the germline ends. Per the germline V gene, CDR1 is SGHDT and CDR2 is YYEEEE. CDR3 nucleotides: TGTGCCAGCAGCGAGGGCGGGGGCTTCTCTTACAATGAGCAGTTCTTC. Protein: CASSEGGGFSYNEQFF.

This chain connects TRBV7-6 to TRBJ2-1; 7 bases are shared with TRBD2. The CDR3 is made up of 17 amino acids. Trimming took 1 base from V and 0 from J; bases not matched to a gene: 6. The V gene's germline CDR1 is SGHVS and CDR2 FNYEAQ. The CDR3 is CASSLDGGGSSYNEQFF. The CDR3 coding sequence is TGTGCCAGCAGCTTAGATGGGGGAGGGAGCTCCTACAATGAGCAGTTCTTC. The full variable domain, rest sourced from reference TRBV7-6 and TRBJ2-1, is GAGVSQSPRYKVTKRGQDVALRCDPISGHVSLYWYRQALGQGPEFLTYFNYEAQQDKSGLPNDRFSAERPEGSISTLTIQRTEQRDSAMYRCASSLDGGGSSYNEQFFGPGTRLTVL.

The chain uses TRBV11-3 and TRBJ2-1; 10 bases match TRBD1. The CDR3 loop spans 16 amino acids. J was trimmed by 4 bases and V by 1 base; bases with no gene match: 4. Germline assignment: CDR1 SGHNT and CDR2 YENEEA. CDR3 coding DNA: TGTGCCAGCAGCTTAGGGGGGGACAGGGGATACAATGAGCAGTTCTTC. Translated: CASSLGGDRGYNEQFF.

The chain couples TRBV19 to TRBJ1-1; D gene uncertain. Per germline, CDR1 LNHDA and CDR2 SQIVND (reference sequence). Trimming removed 7 bases from V and 1 base from J, with 10 bases in between. This CDR3 has 13 amino acids. CDR3 nucleotides: TGTGCCAGTAAGGTCAGGCAGAACACTGAAGCTTTCTTT. Translating it yields CASKVRQNTEAFF.

This chain links TRBV6-6 with TRBJ1-5; D gene unclear. Between the trimmed V and J ends, which lost 5 bases and 1 base, there was a span of 15 bases. The CDR3 contains 16 residues. Germline CDR1 and CDR2: MNHNY and SVGAGI (reference sequence). This chain's CDR3 is CASSPQVTVSNQPQHF. The CDR3 DNA reads TGTGCCAGCAGTCCCCAGGTTACAGTGAGCAATCAGCCCCAGCATTTT.

This clone was seen just once. CDR3 nucleotide sequence: TGTGCCAGCAGCTCCAGCGGGCGGGAGGGCCTCACCGGGGAGCTGTTTTTT. Translated: CASSSSGREGLTGELFF. The rearrangement uses TRBV7-9 and TRBJ2-2; 9 bases match TRBD2. Germline trimming cut 4 bases from V and 4 bases from J; bases unmatched to any gene: 10. The germline V gene has CDR1 SEHNR and CDR2 FQNEAQ (reference sequence). The CDR3 is 17 residues long.

This clone has only a few counts. The chain carries TRBV6-6 and TRBJ1-4; 7 bases are shared with TRBD1. Germline loops: CDR1 MNHNY, CDR2 SVGAGI (reference sequence). Trimming at V came to 4 bases and at J to 8 bases, leaving 10 bases not matched to a gene. CDR3 length: 15 residues. The CDR3 DNA sequence: TGTGCCAGCAGTTCGACCGGGACAGTAGGAGAAAAACTGTTTTTT. Translated: CASSSTGTVGEKLFF.

The V and J genes are TRBV27 and TRBJ1-2, with 7 bases aligning to TRBD1. The CDR3 sequence is 17 residues long. V dropped 5 bases and J dropped 2; count of bases not matched to a gene: 14. Germline lookup yields CDR1 MNHEY and CDR2 SMNVEV (reference sequence). In nucleotides, the CDR3 is TGTGCCAGCAGTCCTAAATACAGGGGAAAGGAGAACTATGGCTACACCTTC. The encoded protein is CASSPKYRGKENYGYTF.

This clone was observed once. This chain links TRBV18 with TRBJ2-7, with TRBD2 as a possible D gene (6 bases). Germline assignment: CDR1 KGHSH and CDR2 LQKENI. Trimming removed 2 bases at V and 0 bases at J, with 11 bases between. This CDR3 region has 15 residues. CDR3 loop: CASSPAAGNSYEQYF. The CDR3 DNA is TGTGCCAGCTCACCAGCAGCGGGTAACTCCTACGAGCAGTACTTC.

V gene TRBV7-8 combines with J gene TRBJ2-6; 8 bases are shared with TRBD2. CDR3 length: 17 residues. The V gene end was trimmed by 0 bases and the J gene end by 3 bases; junction bases not matched to a gene: 4. Germline CDR1 reads SGHVS; CDR2 reads FQNEAQ. In DNA, the CDR3 is TGTGCCAGCAGCTTAGCAGCGGGGGACGGTGGGGCCAACGTCCTGACTTTC. Protein: CASSLAAGDGGANVLTF.

This clone has just one count. The V gene is TRBV19, the J gene TRBJ1-2; D may be TRBD1 (5 bases). V was trimmed by 4 bases and J by 2 bases, leaving 11 bases between them. From germline, CDR1 is LNHDA and CDR2 SQIVND (reference sequence). The CDR3 loop spans 14 amino acids. CDR3 sequence: CASSKSQGNYGYTF. The CDR3 DNA reads as TGTGCCAGTAGTAAGAGTCAGGGAAACTATGGCTACACCTTC.

The CDR3, as DNA: TGTGCCAGCAGCTTAGCGCTAGGACAGTTGAACACTGAAGCTTTCTTT. Protein: CASSLALGQLNTEAFF. This chain connects TRBV7-9 to TRBJ1-1; TRBD1 might be the D (6 bases). Looked up from germline, CDR1 is SEHNR and CDR2 is FQNEAQ (reference sequence). This CDR3 has 16 residues. V dropped 0 bases and J dropped 0 bases, with 11 bases sitting between them.

This chain uses TRBV9 with TRBJ1-4, with 7 bases aligning to TRBD1. Trimming removed 4 bases from V and 8 bases from J; junction bases left unmatched: 17. This CDR3 comprises 17 residues. Germline V gene data show CDR1 as SGDLS and CDR2 as YYNGEE. This CDR3 reads CASSPGGGGRVGEKLFF. As DNA, the CDR3 is TGTGCCAGCAGCCCCGGTGGAGGGGGCAGGGTAGGGGAAAAACTGTTTTTT.

V is TRBV9 and J is TRBJ2-1; the match to TRBD2 covers 10 bases. CDR3 length: 15 amino acids. V gave up 1 base and J gave up 7 bases; unmatched junction bases: 5. Germline V gives CDR1 SGDLS, CDR2 YYNGEE. Here the CDR3 DNA reads TGTGCCAGCAGCGTAAAAGCGGGAGGGGGGAATGAGCAGTTCTTC. Its protein is CASSVKAGGGNEQFF.